This TCR beta chain was found in a study of blood T cell repertoires in COVID-19. Study as a whole: From T cells, B-cell-depleted T cells, or PBMCs came the material, which was cDNA or gDNA.

The authors' processing: The assay estimated nucleated cells by amplifying reference gene primers. Measured with immunoSEQ multiplex PCR; TCRdb has only the in-frame clones, and not every one. That table is the source of V, J and clone size, and D and trimming were worked out from the DNA. Of 410,000 or so clones listed, over 75% are singletons. This clone was picked up one time. CDR3 length: 15 amino acids. Germline CDR1 MDHEN, CDR2 SYDVKM. The trim removed 5 bases at V and 5 bases at J, leaving 8 bases unmatched. The source of this sequence is a woman aged 40 to 50 with COVID-19, enrolled during active disease. The chain employs TRBV28 and TRBJ2-7; 11 nucleotides line up with TRBD1. Material: peripheral blood. The CDR3 protein is CASSRGQGGINEQYF. The CDR3 bases are TGTGCCAGCAGTCGGGGACAGGGGGGCATCAACGAGCAGTACTTC.